This T cell receptor beta chain was sequenced for a study of technical replicates of blood from a few donors. Data came from immunoSEQ multiplex PCR; TCRdb stores just in-frame clones and leaves some out. The sample consists of approximately 69,000 clones, roughly 96% of them appearing once. The sequence was collected from a human donor in good health. Sequencing input: T cells isolated from PBMCs.

CDR3: CASSPTALYGYTF. The CDR3 DNA reads TGTGCCAGCAGCCCGACAGCTCTCTATGGCTACACCTTC. The chain employs TRBV5-4 and TRBJ1-2; possible D gene TRBD1, 5 bases. Germline V gene data show CDR1 as SGHNT and CDR2 as YYREEE (reference sequence). CDR3 length: 13 residues. V was pared by 4 bases and J by 4 bases, with 11 bases between.